One sample yielded the 12 T cell receptor beta chains listed below, sequenced in a study of shared clonotypes between healthy human individuals. Assay: immunoSEQ multiplex PCR; the TCRdb copy retains only in-frame clones and omits some. The sample consists of approximately 740,000 clones, approximately 92% of them appearing once. Selected positively for CCR7 and CD45RO-negative, naive CD8 cells excluded terminally differentiated effector memory CD45RA+ cells. Sequenced: naive CD8+ T cells sorted from blood. The receptors here all came from a man aged 25-40 years in good health.

The J gene is TRBJ2-3, the V gene TRBV27; 7 nucleotides match TRBD2. The germline V gene has CDR1 MNHEY and CDR2 SMNVEV (reference sequence). This CDR3 spans 16 amino acids. Losses at the gene ends were 8 bases for V and 4 bases for J; bases not matched to a gene: 15. This CDR3 is CASFLSAPGGADTQYF. The CDR3 DNA is TGTGCCAGCTTTTTGAGCGCCCCGGGAGGCGCAGATACGCAGTATTTT.

V is TRBV6-6 and J is TRBJ2-2, with 9 nucleotides matching TRBD1. Germline assignment: CDR1 MNHNY and CDR2 SVGAGI (reference sequence). CDR3 length equals 16 residues. V was clipped by 7 bases and J by 4 bases; unmatched bases: 10. CDR3 protein: CASIVRDRDATGELFF. The DNA for the CDR3 is TGTGCCAGCATTGTGCGGGACAGGGACGCCACCGGGGAGCTGTTTTTT.

This clone was seen only once. The V call is TRBV5-5, the J call TRBJ1-1; D not resolved. Germline assignment: CDR1 SGHKS and CDR2 YYEKEE (reference sequence). V was trimmed by 1 base and J by 4 bases, leaving 8 bases between them. CDR3 length: 13 residues. This chain's CDR3 is CASSLWKGTEAFF. The CDR3 region has the DNA TGTGCCAGCAGCTTGTGGAAGGGCACTGAAGCTTTCTTT.

This chain joins TRBV5-1 and TRBJ2-7; D call uncertain. Looked up from germline, CDR1 is SGHRS and CDR2 is YFSETQ. The V end was cut by 0 bases, the J end by 4 bases, with 8 bases between. The CDR3 has 13 residues. The CDR3 is CASSLVHQYEQYF. The CDR3 coding sequence is TGCGCCAGCAGCTTGGTTCACCAGTACGAGCAGTACTTC.

This chain uses TRBV28 with TRBJ2-7, with D possibly TRBD2 on 5 matching bases. Deletions cut 5 bases from V and 2 bases from J, with 13 bases between. Germline V gives CDR1 MDHEN, CDR2 SYDVKM. This CDR3 contains 14 residues. The CDR3 protein is CASSELGGPYEQYF. In DNA form, the CDR3 reads TGTGCCAGCAGTGAACTAGGTGGACCCTACGAGCAGTACTTC.

The chain links TRBV6-5 to TRBJ2-2; 8 bases line up with TRBD1. Germline CDR1 MNHEY, CDR2 SVGAGI. V was pared by 2 bases and J by 6 bases, with 5 bases of the junction left unmatched. The CDR3 consists of 15 residues. DNA of the CDR3: TGTGCCAGCAGTTACAGTCAGGGGGCGTCCGGGGAGCTGTTTTTT. Translating gives CASSYSQGASGELFF.

The chain recombines TRBV7-2 with TRBJ2-5; D remains unclear. This CDR3 has 13 amino acids. The V and J ends lost 3 bases and 5 bases respectively, with 10 bases between them. Germline V gene lookup returns CDR1 SGHTA and CDR2 FQGNSA. CDR3 region: CASSLDRLETQYF. CDR3 bases: TGTGCCAGCAGCTTGGATCGACTGGAGACCCAGTACTTC.

The gene calls are TRBV9 and TRBJ2-7; no clear D. Germline V CDR1 and CDR2: SGDLS, YYNGEE. The CDR3 has 11 residues. The V and J ends lost 4 bases and 1 base respectively, with 3 bases between them. As DNA, the CDR3 is TGTGCCAGCAGCCCGTCCTACGAGCAGTACTTC. Encoded protein: CASSPSYEQYF.

The genes are TRBV27 and TRBJ1-1; TRBD1 is a possible D gene (5 bases). The CDR3 is 15 amino acids. Between the trimmed V and J ends, which lost 2 bases and 3 bases, there was a span of 13 bases. The germline V gene has CDR1 MNHEY and CDR2 SMNVEV (reference sequence). The CDR3, as DNA: TGTGCCAGCAGTTTAGGGTCTCAGGGTTACACTGAAGCTTTCTTT. Its translation is CASSLGSQGYTEAFF.

V usage is TRBV27 and J usage is TRBJ2-7, with D maybe TRBD1 (8 bases). Trimming cost V 6 bases and J 3 bases, with 21 bases left between them. Germline CDR1 reads MNHEY; CDR2 reads SMNVEV (reference sequence). CDR3 size: 16 residues. The CDR3 DNA follows: TGTGCCAGCAGCCCATTTCAAGCGGGACAGGACTACGAGCAGTACTTC. Its protein product is CASSPFQAGQDYEQYF.

The chain is built from TRBV6-1 and TRBJ1-5; 7 nucleotides match TRBD1. Germline CDR1 MNHNS, CDR2 SASEGT. With V trimmed by 2 bases and J by 4 bases, 2 bases remained unmatched. The CDR3 sequence is 14 residues long. The CDR3 DNA reads TGTGCCAGCAGTGAACGCAGGGGGAATCAGCCCCAGCATTTT. Amino acids: CASSERRGNQPQHF.

The rearrangement uses TRBV9 and TRBJ2-1; the match to TRBD2 covers 13 bases. The trim removed 0 bases at V and 7 bases at J, leaving 1 base unmatched. Per germline, CDR1 SGDLS and CDR2 YYNGEE. The CDR3 contains 15 residues. The CDR3 is CASSVGTSGRNEQFF. The CDR3, as DNA: TGTGCCAGCAGCGTAGGGACTAGCGGGAGAAATGAGCAGTTCTTC.